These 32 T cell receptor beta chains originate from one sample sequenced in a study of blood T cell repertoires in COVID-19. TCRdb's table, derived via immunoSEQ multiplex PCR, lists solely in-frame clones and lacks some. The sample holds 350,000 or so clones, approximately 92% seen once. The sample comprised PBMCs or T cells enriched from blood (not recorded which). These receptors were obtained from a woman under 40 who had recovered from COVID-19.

CDR3 nucleotides: TGTGCCAGCAGTTTATCTGGGGGCTTCTATGGCTACACCTTC. It translates to CASSLSGGFYGYTF. The chain is built from TRBV28 and TRBJ1-2; D is perhaps TRBD1 (6 bases). The CDR3 runs 14 residues. CDR1 and CDR2 (germline): MDHEN, SYDVKM. Trimming removed 1 base from V and 4 bases from J, with 10 bases in between.

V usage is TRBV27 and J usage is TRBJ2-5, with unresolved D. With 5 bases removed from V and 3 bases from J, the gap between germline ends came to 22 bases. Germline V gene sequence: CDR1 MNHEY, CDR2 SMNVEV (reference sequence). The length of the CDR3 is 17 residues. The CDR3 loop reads CASSPHLLSARKETQYF. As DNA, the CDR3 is TGTGCCAGCAGTCCCCATTTATTGAGTGCTAGGAAAGAGACCCAGTACTTC.

The chain's CDR3 is CASSYGYKGGIQSAAQHF. As DNA, the CDR3 is TGTGCCAGCAGTTACGGGTATAAGGGGGGGATACAATCAGCGGCCCAGCATTTT. V usage is TRBV6-2 or TRBV6-3 and J usage is TRBJ1-5, with a possible D match to TRBD1 (6 bases). Trimming took off 2 bases at V and 11 bases at J, with 28 bases between the two ends. Germline assignment: CDR1 MNHEY and CDR2 SVGEGT. This CDR3 has 18 residues.

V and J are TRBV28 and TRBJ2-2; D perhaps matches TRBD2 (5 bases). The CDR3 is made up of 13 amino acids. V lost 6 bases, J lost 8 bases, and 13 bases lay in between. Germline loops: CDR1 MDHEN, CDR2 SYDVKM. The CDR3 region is CASSPAGAGELFF. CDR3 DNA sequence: TGTGCCAGCAGCCCCGCGGGCGCAGGGGAGCTGTTTTTT.

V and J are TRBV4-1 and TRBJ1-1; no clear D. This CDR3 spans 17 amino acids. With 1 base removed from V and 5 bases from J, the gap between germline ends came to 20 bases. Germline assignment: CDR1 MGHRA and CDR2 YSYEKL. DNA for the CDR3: TGCGCCAGCAGCCAAGGAGGCCAATGGAGGGTGGGTACTGAAGCTTTCTTT. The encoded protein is CASSQGGQWRVGTEAFF.

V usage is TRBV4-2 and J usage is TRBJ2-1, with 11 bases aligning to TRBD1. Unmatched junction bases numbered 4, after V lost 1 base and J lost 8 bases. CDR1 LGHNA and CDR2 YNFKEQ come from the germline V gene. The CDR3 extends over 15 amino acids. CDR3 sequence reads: CASSQVGQGADEQFF. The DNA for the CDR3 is TGTGCCAGCAGCCAAGTTGGACAGGGGGCCGATGAGCAGTTCTTC.

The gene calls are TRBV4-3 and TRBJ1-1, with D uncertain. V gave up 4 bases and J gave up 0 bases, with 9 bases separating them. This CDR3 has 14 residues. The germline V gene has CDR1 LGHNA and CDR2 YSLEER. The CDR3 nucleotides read TGCGCCAGCAGCCCCTCGAACTTGAACACTGAAGCTTTCTTT. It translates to CASSPSNLNTEAFF.

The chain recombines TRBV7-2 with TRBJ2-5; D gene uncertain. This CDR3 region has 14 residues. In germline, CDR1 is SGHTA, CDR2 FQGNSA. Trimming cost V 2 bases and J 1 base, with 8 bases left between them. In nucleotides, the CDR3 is TGTGCCAGCAGCTTACGGTGGGCCCAAGAGACCCAGTACTTC. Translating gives CASSLRWAQETQYF.

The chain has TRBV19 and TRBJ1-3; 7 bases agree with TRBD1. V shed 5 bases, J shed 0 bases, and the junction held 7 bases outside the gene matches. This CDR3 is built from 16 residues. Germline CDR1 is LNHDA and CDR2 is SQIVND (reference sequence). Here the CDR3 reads CASSSQGSISGNTIYF. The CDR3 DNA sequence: TGTGCCAGTAGTTCACAGGGGTCCATCTCTGGAAACACCATATATTTT.

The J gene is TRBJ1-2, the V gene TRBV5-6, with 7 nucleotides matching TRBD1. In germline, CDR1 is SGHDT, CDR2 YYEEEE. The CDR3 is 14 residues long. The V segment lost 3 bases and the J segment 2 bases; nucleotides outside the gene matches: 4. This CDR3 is CASSWRGQNYGYTF. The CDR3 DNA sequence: TGTGCCAGCAGCTGGCGGGGACAGAACTATGGCTACACCTTC.

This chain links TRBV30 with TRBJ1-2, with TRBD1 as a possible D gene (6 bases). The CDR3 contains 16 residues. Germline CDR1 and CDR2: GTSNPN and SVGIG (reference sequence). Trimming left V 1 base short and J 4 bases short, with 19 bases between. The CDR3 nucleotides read TGTGCCTGGAGTGCCCCCGGGACATCGGTTTCCTATGGCTACACCTTC. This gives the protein CAWSAPGTSVSYGYTF.

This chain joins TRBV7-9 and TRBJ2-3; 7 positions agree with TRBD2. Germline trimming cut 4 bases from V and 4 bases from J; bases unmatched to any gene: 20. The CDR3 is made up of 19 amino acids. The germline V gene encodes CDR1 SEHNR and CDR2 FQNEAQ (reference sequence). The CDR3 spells CASSSRLGGKGGLADTQYF. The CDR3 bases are TGTGCCAGCAGCTCCCGTCTCGGGGGGAAGGGAGGTCTGGCAGATACGCAGTATTTT.

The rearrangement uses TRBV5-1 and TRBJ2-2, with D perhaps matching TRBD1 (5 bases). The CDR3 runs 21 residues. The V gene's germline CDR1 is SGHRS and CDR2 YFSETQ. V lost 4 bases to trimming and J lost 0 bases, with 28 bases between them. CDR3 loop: CASSIRPKGLGTLANTGELFF. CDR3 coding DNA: TGCGCCAGCAGCATACGACCCAAGGGGCTGGGTACCCTCGCGAACACCGGGGAGCTGTTTTTT.

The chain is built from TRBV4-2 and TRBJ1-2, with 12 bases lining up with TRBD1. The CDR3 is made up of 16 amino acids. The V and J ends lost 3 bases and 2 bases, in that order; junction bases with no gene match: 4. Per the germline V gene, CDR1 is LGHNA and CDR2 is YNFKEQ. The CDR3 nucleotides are TGTGCCAGCAGCCAGACCGGGACAGGGGGCAACTATGGCTACACCTTC. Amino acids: CASSQTGTGGNYGYTF.

The CDR3 bases are TGCGCCAGCAGCCAAGAAGGAGGCCTAATGGGTGAGCAGTTCTTC. This sequence encodes CASSQEGGLMGEQFF. The V call is TRBV4-3, the J call TRBJ2-1; D is possibly TRBD2 (5 bases). This CDR3 has 15 amino acids. CDR1 is LGHNA, CDR2 YSLEER, per germline. V gave up 0 bases and J gave up 9 bases, with 15 bases separating them.

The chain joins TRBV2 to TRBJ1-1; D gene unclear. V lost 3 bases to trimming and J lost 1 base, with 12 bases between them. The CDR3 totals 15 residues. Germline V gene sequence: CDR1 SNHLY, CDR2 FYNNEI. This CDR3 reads CASSEQGSTNTEAFF. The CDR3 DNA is TGTGCCAGCAGTGAGCAAGGGAGTACGAACACTGAAGCTTTCTTT.

The CDR3: CASSLSSRVNTEAFF. In nucleotides, the CDR3 is TGTGCCAGCAGTTTATCCTCGCGAGTGAACACTGAAGCTTTCTTT. This chain connects TRBV27 to TRBJ1-1; no definite D call. There are 15 residues in the CDR3. V was clipped by 0 bases and J by 0 bases, with 8 bases between them. Germline V gene data show CDR1 as MNHEY and CDR2 as SMNVEV (reference sequence).

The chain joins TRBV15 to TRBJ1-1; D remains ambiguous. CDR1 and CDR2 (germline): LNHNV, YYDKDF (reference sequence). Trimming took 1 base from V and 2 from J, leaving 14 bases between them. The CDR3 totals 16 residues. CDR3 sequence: CATSRAPGQVNTEAFF. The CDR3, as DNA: TGTGCCACCAGCAGAGCGCCTGGGCAGGTTAACACTGAAGCTTTCTTT.

The CDR3 sequence: CASSQGLDSFYGYTF. The CDR3, as DNA: TGCGCCAGCAGCCAAGGGCTCGACAGCTTCTATGGCTACACCTTC. V is TRBV4-1 and J is TRBJ1-2; D perhaps matches TRBD1 (5 bases). The CDR3 totals 15 residues. Trimming pared 1 base from V and 4 bases from J, leaving 13 bases between. Germline values: CDR1 MGHRA, CDR2 YSYEKL.

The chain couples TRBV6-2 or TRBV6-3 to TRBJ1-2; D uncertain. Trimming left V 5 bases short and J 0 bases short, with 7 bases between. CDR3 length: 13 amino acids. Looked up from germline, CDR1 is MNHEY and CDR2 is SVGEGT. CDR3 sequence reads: CASSVTSNYGYTF. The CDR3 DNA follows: TGTGCCAGCAGTGTTACATCTAACTATGGCTACACCTTC.

CDR3: CASSDLPGGYEQYF. CDR3 in DNA: TGTGCCAGCAGCGATTTGCCAGGGGGCTACGAGCAGTACTTC. The gene calls are TRBV21-1 and TRBJ2-7; the DNA was not compared with TRBD1, the D call given in the table. TRBV21-1 is termed a pseudogene. The CDR3 runs to 14 residues.

The CDR3 nucleotides are TGCGCCAGCAGCCAAGAAAGGGAGATGTCCTACGAGCAGTACTTC. It specifies CASSQEREMSYEQYF. J is TRBJ2-7 and V is TRBV4-3, with D perhaps matching TRBD2 (5 bases). CDR3 length equals 15 residues. The V gene lost 0 bases and the J gene lost 1 base, with 10 bases spanning the gap. Germline V gene sequence: CDR1 LGHNA, CDR2 YSLEER.

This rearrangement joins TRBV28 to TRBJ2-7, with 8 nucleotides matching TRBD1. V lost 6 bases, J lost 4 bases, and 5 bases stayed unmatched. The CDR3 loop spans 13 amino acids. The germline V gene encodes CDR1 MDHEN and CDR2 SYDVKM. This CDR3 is CASSTRQGYEQYF. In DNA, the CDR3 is TGTGCCAGCAGCACCAGACAGGGGTACGAGCAGTACTTC.

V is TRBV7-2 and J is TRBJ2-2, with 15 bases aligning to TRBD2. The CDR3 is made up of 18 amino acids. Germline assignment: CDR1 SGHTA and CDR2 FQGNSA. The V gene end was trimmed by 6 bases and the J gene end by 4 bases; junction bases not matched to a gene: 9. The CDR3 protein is CASSEGLAGGRGTGELFF. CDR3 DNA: TGTGCCAGCAGTGAGGGACTAGCGGGAGGCCGGGGCACCGGGGAGCTGTTTTTT.

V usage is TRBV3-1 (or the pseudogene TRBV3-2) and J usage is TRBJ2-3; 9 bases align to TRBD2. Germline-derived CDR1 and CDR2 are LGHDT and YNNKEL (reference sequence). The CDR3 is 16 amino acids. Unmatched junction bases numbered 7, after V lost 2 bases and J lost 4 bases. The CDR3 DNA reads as TGTGCCAGCAGCCAACTTAGCGGGAGCGGCGCAGATACGCAGTATTTT. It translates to CASSQLSGSGADTQYF.

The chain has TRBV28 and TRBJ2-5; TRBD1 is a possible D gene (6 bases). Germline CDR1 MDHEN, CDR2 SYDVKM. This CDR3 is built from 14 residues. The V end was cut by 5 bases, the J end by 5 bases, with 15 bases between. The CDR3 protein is CASSTRTVGETQYF. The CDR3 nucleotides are TGTGCCAGCAGTACCCGGACAGTAGGTGAGACCCAGTACTTC. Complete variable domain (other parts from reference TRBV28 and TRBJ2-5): DVKVTQSSRYLVKRTGEKVFLECVQDMDHENMFWYRQDPGLGLRLIYFSYDVKMKEKGDIPEGYSVSREKKERFSLILESASTNQTSMYLCASSTRTVGETQYFGPGTRLLVL.

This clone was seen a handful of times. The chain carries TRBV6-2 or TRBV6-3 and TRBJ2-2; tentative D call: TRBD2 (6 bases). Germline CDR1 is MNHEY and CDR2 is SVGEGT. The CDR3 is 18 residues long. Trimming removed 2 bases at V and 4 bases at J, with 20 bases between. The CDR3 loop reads CASSYGTFRGASTGELFF. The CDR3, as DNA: TGTGCCAGCAGTTACGGGACTTTTCGGGGAGCATCCACCGGGGAGCTGTTTTTT.

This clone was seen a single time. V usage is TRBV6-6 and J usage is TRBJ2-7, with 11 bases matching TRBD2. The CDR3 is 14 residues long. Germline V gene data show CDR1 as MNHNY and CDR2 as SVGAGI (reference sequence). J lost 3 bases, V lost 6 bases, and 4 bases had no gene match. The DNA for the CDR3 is TGTGCCAGCAGCCAAACTAGCGGGGGCTACGAGCAGTACTTC. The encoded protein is CASSQTSGGYEQYF.

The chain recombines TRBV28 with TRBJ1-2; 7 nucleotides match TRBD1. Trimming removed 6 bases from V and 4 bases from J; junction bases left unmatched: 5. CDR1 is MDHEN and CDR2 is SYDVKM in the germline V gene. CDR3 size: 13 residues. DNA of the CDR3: TGTGCCAGCAGCTGGGACAGCCTCTATGGCTACACCTTC. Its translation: CASSWDSLYGYTF.

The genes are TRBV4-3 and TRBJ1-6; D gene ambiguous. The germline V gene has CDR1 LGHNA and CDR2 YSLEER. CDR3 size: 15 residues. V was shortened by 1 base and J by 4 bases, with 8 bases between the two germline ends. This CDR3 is CASSQGHQYNSPLHF. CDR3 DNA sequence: TGCGCCAGCAGCCAAGGACACCAATATAATTCACCCCTCCACTTT.

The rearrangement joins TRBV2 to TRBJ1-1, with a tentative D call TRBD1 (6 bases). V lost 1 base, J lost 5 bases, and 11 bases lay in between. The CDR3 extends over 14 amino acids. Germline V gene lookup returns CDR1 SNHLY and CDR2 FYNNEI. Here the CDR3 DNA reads TGTGCCAGCAGTGAAGGTAGAGGACAGACTGAAGCTTTCTTT. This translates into CASSEGRGQTEAFF. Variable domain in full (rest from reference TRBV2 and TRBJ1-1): EPEVTQTPSHQVTQMGQEVILRCVPISNHLYFYWYRQILGQKVEFLVSFYNNEISEKSEIFDDQFSVERPDGSNFTLKIRSTKLEDSAMYFCASSEGRGQTEAFFGQGTRLTVV.

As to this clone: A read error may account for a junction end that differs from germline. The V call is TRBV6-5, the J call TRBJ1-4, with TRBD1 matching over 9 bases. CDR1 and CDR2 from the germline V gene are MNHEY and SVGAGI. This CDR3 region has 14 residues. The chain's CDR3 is CASREGQGSLSSRF. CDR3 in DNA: TGTGCCAGCAGAGAGGGACAGGGATCCTTATCCTCCCGTTTT.